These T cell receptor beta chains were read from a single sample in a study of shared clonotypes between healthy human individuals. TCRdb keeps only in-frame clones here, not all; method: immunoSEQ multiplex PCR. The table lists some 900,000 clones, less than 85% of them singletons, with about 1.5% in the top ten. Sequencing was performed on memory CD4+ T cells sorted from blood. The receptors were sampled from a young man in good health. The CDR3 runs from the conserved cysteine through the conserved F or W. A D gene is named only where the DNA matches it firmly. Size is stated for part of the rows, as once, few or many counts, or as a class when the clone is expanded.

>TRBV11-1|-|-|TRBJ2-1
CASSQGRNYNEQFF
TGTGCCAGCAGTCAGGGAAGGAACTACAATGAGCAGTTCTTC
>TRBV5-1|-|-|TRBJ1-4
CASSSGASATNEKLFF
TGCGCCAGCAGCTCAGGGGCCTCTGCAACTAATGAAAAACTGTTTTTT
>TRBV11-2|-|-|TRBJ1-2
CASSPGYGYTF
TGTGCCAGCAGCCCCGGCTATGGCTACACCTTC
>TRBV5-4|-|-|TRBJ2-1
CASSLAGLRFQEQFF
TGTGCCAGCAGCTTAGCAGGACTCAGATTTCAGGAGCAGTTCTTC
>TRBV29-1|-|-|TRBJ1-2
CSVRIFNYGYTF
TGCAGCGTTCGGATCTTTAACTATGGCTACACCTTC
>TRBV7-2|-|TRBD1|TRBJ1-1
CASSLRQGKVTEAFF
TGTGCCAGCAGCTTGCGACAGGGTAAGGTCACTGAAGCTTTCTTT
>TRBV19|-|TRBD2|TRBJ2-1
CASSRTGLAGVPGDNEQFF
TGTGCCAGTAGTCGAACAGGACTAGCGGGAGTACCTGGGGACAATGAGCAGTTCTTC
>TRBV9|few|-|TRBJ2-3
CASSVQFSDTQYF
TGTGCCAGCAGCGTTCAATTCTCGGATACGCAGTATTTT
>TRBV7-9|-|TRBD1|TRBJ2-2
CASSLRQGNGELFF
TGTGCCAGCAGCTTACGACAGGGGAACGGGGAGCTGTTTTTT
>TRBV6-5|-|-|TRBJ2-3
CASSYTHSSTDTQYF
TGTGCCAGCAGTTACACTCATTCAAGCACAGATACGCAGTATTTT
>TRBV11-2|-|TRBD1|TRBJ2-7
CASSLGAGTAYEQYF
TGTGCCAGCAGCTTAGGTGCTGGGACAGCCTACGAGCAGTACTTC
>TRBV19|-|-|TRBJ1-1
CASTHLLGNTEAFF
TGTGCCAGCACCCACCTTTTGGGGAACACTGAAGCTTTCTTT
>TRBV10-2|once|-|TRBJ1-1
CASSEPQRLPFF
TGCGCCAGCAGTGAGCCGCAACGGTTACCTTTCTTT
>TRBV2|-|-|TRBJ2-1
CASSRGAKGDEQFF
TGTGCCAGCAGTCGGGGGGCCAAGGGTGATGAGCAGTTCTTC
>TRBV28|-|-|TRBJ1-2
CASTRGGALYGYTF
TGTGCCAGCACCCGAGGTGGGGCATTATATGGCTACACCTTC
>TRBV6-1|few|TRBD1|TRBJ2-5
CASRDRGLETQYF
TGTGCCAGCCGGGACAGGGGGCTGGAGACCCAGTACTTC
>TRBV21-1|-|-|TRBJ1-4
CASSKVEDSDNEKLFF
TGTGCCAGCAGCAAAGTTGAGGACAGCGATAATGAAAAACTGTTTTTT
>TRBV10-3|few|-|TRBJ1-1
CAISESRPGGSEAFF
TGTGCCATCAGTGAGTCAAGGCCGGGGGGGTCTGAAGCTTTCTTT
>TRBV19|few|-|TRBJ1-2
CASSKGYGYTF
TGTGCCAGTAGTAAGGGGTATGGCTACACCTTC
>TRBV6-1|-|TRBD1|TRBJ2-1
CASREGQGNNEQFF
TGTGCCAGCAGGGAGGGACAGGGTAACAATGAGCAGTTCTTC
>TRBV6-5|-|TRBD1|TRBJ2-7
CASSPGTGGGQYF
TGTGCCAGCAGCCCCGGGACAGGGGGCGGGCAGTACTTC
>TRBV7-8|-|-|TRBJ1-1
CASSGRWGAEAFF
TGTGCCAGCAGCGGGAGATGGGGGGCTGAAGCTTTCTTT
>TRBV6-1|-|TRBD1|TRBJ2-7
CASSVSGTGYFYEQYF
TGTGCCAGCAGTGTTTCCGGGACAGGGTATTTCTACGAGCAGTACTTC
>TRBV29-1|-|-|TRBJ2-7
CSVEPRFGDEQYF
TGCAGCGTTGAACCTCGATTTGGAGACGAGCAGTACTTC
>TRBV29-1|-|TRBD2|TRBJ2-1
CSTFLAGGYNEQFF
TGCAGCACATTTTTAGCGGGGGGTTACAATGAGCAGTTCTTC
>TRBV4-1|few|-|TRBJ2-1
CASSPSTGINEQFF
TGCGCCAGCAGCCCCTCGACGGGCATCAATGAGCAGTTCTTC
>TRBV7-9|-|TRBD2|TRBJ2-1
CASSPPLAAGGMGNEQFF
TGTGCCAGCAGCCCCCCGTTGGCGGCGGGAGGGATGGGCAATGAGCAGTTCTTC
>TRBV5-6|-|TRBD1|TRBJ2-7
CASSLAGGTGEAYEQYF
TGTGCCAGCAGCTTGGCCGGCGGGACAGGGGAGGCCTACGAGCAGTACTTC
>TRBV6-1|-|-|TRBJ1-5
CASSEGGFTNQPQHF
TGTGCCAGCAGTGAAGGTGGGTTTACCAATCAGCCCCAGCATTTT
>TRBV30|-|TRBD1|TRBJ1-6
CAWSAYRGLYSPLHF
TGTGCCTGGAGTGCTTACAGGGGGCTGTATTCACCCCTCCACTTT
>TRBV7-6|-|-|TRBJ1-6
CASSLAVSSYNSPLHF
TGTGCCAGCAGCTTAGCGGTCAGCTCCTATAATTCACCCCTCCACTTT
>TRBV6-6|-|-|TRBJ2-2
CASSSYRDNTGELFF
TGTGCCAGCAGTTCATACAGGGACAACACCGGGGAGCTGTTTTTT
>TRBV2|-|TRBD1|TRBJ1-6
CASKDRVLDQDNSPLHF
TGTGCCAGCAAGGACAGGGTTCTCGACCAGGATAATTCACCCCTCCACTTT
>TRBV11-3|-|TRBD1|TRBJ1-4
CASSQRQGPEKLFF
TGTGCCAGCAGCCAACGACAGGGCCCTGAAAAACTGTTTTTT
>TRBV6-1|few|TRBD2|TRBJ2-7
CASSEARVVLAGEYEQYF
TGTGCCAGCAGTGAAGCGCGGGTGGTCCTAGCGGGGGAATACGAGCAGTACTTC
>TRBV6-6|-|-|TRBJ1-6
CASSYGGDGGSPLHF
TGTGCCAGCAGCTACGGCGGGGACGGCGGTTCACCCCTCCACTTT
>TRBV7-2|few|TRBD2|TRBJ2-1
CASSNPLGRGGVGEQFF
TGTGCCAGCAGTAACCCCCTGGGACGGGGGGGTGTAGGTGAGCAGTTCTTC
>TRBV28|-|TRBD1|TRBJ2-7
CASTRRQQGAREQYF
TGTGCCAGCACCCGAAGGCAACAGGGGGCGAGGGAGCAGTACTTC
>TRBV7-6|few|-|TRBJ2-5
CASSLAGWATRATGEQYF
TGTGCCAGCAGCTTAGCGGGGTGGGCCACTAGGGCCACTGGTGAGCAGTACTTC
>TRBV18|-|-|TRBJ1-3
CASSPRGTGNTIYF
TGTGCCAGCTCACCACGGGGTACGGGAAACACCATATATTTT
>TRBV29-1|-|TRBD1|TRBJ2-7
CSATLGTGAYEQYF
TGCAGCGCCACTCTCGGGACAGGGGCCTACGAGCAGTACTTC
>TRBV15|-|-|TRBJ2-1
CAPTPVRLLGASNEQFF
TGTGCCCCGACACCGGTGCGTCTTCTTGGTGCCTCGAATGAGCAGTTCTTC
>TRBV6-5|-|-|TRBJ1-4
CASRLDATNEKLFF
TGTGCCAGCAGACTCGACGCAACTAATGAAAAACTGTTTTTT
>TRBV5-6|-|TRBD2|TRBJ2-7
CASSLGVGGPYEQYF
TGTGCCAGCAGCTTGGGAGTGGGAGGGCCCTACGAGCAGTACTTC
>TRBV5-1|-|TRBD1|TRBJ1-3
CASSSTGSGNTIYF
TGCGCCAGCAGCTCGACAGGGTCTGGAAACACCATATATTTT
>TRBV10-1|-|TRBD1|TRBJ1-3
CASSGGQGTGNTIYF
TGCGCCAGCAGCGGGGGACAGGGGACTGGAAACACCATATATTTT
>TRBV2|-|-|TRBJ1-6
CASRDGGKPNSPLHF
TGTGCCAGCAGGGACGGGGGGAAACCTAATTCACCCCTCCACTTT
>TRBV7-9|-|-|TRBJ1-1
CASSLGTGNTEAFF
TGTGCCAGCAGCTTAGGCACAGGGAACACTGAAGCTTTCTTT
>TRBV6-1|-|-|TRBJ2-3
CASSAAGSTDTQYF
TGTGCCAGCAGTGCGGCGGGGAGCACAGATACGCAGTATTTT
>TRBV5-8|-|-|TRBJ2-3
CASSLAQDTDTQYF
TGTGCCAGCAGCCTCGCTCAGGATACAGATACGCAGTATTTT
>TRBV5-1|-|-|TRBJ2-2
CASSLDTGRRLLNTGELFF
TGCGCCAGCAGCTTGGATACGGGCAGGAGGTTATTGAACACCGGGGAGCTGTTTTTT
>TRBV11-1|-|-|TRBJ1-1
CASSFRTVGGTEAFF
TGTGCCAGCAGCTTTCGCACGGTCGGTGGTACTGAAGCTTTCTTT